The sequence of this TCR beta chain was determined in a study of shared clonotypes between healthy human individuals. Overall study: The plates for each donor numbered three CD4 naive, three CD4 memory, two CD8 naive and one CD8 memory.

The donors were all Caucasian adults (living in Nashville, Tennessee). Genomic DNA of every subset was divided equally among multiple immunoSEQ plates. Original processing notes: Sequence data from immunoSEQ were junction-only and lacked quality scores; consequently, filtering differed. The method was immunoSEQ multiplex PCR; TCRdb's version includes in-frame clones alone and lacks a portion of them. V and J calls and clone size come straight from that table; D and trimming were deduced from the DNA. The table records a few hundred thousand clones, over 50% of them present only once. Germline V lookup: CDR1 SGHRS, CDR2 YFSETQ. The CDR3 consists of 16 residues. Trimming shortened V by 4 bases and J by 5 bases, and 22 bases separated the two germline ends.

The sequenced sample consisted of memory CD4+ T cells sorted from blood. The subset is: CD45RA-negative fraction. The sequence derives from a man aged 30 to 45 in good health. The rearrangement links TRBV5-1 to TRBJ2-7; TRBD2 might be the D (7 bases). The CDR3 spells CASSNDGGGSSHEQYF. CDR3 coding DNA: TGCGCCAGCAGCAACGACGGGGGCGGGAGTTCCCACGAGCAGTACTTC.